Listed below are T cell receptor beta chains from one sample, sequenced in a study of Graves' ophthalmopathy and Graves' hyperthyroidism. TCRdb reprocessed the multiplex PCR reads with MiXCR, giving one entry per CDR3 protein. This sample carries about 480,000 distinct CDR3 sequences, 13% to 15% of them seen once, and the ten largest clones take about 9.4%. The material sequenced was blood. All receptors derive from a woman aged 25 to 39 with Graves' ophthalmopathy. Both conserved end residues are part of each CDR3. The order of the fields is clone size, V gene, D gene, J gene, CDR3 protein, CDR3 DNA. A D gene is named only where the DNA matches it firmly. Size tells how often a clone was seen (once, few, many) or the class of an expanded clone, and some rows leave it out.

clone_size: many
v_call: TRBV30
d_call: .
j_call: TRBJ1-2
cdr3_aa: CAWTPLGTVTINYGYTF
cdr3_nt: TGTGCCTGGACTCCTCTGGGAACAGTTACCATTAACTATGGCTACACCTTC

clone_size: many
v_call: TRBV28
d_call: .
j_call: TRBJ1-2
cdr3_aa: CASSFILGQYGYTF
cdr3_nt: TGTGCCAGCAGTTTTATTTTAGGACAGTATGGCTACACCTTC

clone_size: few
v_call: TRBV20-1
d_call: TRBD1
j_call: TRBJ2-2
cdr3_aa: CSARGTGGNTGELFF
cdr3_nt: TGCAGTGCTAGAGGGACAGGGGGGAACACCGGGGAGCTGTTTTTT

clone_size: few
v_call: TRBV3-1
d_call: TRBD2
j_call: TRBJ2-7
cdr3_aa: CASSRGGGGDEQYF
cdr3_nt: TGTGCCAGCAGCCGAGGCGGGGGGGGAGACGAGCAGTACTTC

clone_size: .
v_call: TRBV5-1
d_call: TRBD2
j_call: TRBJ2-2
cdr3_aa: CASSFATSGGAYTGELFF
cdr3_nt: TGCGCCAGCAGCTTTGCGACTAGCGGGGGGGCCTACACCGGGGAGCTGTTTTTT

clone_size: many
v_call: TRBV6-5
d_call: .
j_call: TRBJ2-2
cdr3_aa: CASSYGGYTGELFF
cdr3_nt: TGTGCCAGCAGTTACGGGGGGTACACCGGGGAGCTGTTTTTT

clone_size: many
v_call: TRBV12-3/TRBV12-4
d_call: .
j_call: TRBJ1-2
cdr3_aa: CASIDTDNYGYTF
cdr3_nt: TGTGCCAGCATCGACACGGACAACTATGGCTACACCTTC

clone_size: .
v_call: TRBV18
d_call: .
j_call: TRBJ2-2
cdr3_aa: CASSPLQGSTGELFF
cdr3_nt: TGTGCCAGCTCACCACTTCAGGGATCCACCGGGGAGCTGTTTTTT

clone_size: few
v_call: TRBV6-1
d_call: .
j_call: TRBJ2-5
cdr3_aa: CASTPGGVGAETQYF
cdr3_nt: TGTGCCAGCACCCCCGGGGGAGTTGGAGCAGAGACCCAGTACTTC

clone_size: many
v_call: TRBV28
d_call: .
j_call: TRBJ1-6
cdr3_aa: CASSWSGYNSPLHF
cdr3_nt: TGTGCCAGCAGCTGGAGCGGATATAATTCACCCCTCCACTTT

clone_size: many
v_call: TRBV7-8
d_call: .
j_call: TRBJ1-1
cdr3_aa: CASSETRRPGNTEAFF
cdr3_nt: TGTGCCAGCAGCGAGACCCGTAGGCCGGGGAACACTGAAGCTTTCTTT

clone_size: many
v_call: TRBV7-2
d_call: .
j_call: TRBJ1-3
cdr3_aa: CASSTGARGNTIYF
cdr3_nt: TGTGCCAGCAGTACGGGAGCGAGGGGTAACACCATATATTTT

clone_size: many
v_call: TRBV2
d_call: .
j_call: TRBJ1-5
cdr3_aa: CASSASPGQPQHF
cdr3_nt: TGTGCCAGCAGTGCGTCTCCCGGTCAGCCCCAGCATTTT

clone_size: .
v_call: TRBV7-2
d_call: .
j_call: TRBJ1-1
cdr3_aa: CASSLVSGTDTEAFF
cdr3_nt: TGTGCCAGCAGCTTAGTATCAGGGACCGACACTGAAGCTTTCTTT

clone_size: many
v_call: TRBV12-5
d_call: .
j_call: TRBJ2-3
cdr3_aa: CASSGGAAGDTQYF
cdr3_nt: TGTGCTAGTAGTGGAGGGGCAGCGGGAGATACGCAGTATTTT

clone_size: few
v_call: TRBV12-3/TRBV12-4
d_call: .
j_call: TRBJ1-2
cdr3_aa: CASSLRGYSGYTF
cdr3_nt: TGTGCCAGCAGTTTACGCGGATATAGCGGCTACACCTTC

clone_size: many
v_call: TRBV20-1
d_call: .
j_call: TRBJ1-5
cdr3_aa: CSAKWGGFGNQPQHF
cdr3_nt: TGCAGTGCTAAGTGGGGGGGCTTTGGCAATCAGCCCCAGCATTTT

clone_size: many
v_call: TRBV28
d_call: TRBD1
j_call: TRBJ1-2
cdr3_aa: CASSAGTGYGYTF
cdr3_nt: TGTGCCAGCAGTGCCGGGACAGGCTATGGCTACACCTTC

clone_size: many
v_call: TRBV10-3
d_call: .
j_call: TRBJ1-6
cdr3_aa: CAIHQGQSSYNSPLHF
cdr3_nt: TGTGCCATTCATCAGGGGCAAAGCTCCTATAATTCACCCCTCCACTTT

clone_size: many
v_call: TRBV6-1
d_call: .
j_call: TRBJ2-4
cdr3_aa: CASSEPWGKEAKNIKYF
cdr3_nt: TGTGCCAGCAGTGAACCTTGGGGGAAGGAGGCAAAAAACATTAAGTACTTC

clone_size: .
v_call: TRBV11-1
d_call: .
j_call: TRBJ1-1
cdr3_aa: CASSPTSSEAFF
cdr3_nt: TGTGCCAGCAGCCCGACCTCCTCCGAAGCTTTCTTT

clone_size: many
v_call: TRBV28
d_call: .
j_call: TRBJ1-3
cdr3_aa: CASTWAALSGNTIYF
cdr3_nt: TGTGCCAGCACTTGGGCCGCACTCTCTGGAAACACCATATATTTT

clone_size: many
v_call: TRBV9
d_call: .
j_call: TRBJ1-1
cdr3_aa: CASSVTTGEVVEAFF
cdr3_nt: TGTGCCAGCAGCGTAACGACCGGGGAAGTGGTTGAAGCTTTCTTT

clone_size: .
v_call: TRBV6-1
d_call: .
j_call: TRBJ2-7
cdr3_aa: CASSEGVGSYEQYF
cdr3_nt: TGTGCCAGCAGTGAAGGCGTCGGATCCTACGAGCAGTACTTC

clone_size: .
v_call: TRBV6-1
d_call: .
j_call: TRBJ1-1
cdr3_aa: CASTDDVNTEAFF
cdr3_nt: TGTGCCAGCACCGACGACGTGAACACTGAAGCTTTCTTT

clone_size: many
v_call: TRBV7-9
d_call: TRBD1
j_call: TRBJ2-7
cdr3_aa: CASSLPDRDYEQYF
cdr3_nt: TGTGCCAGCAGCTTACCGGACAGGGACTACGAGCAGTACTTC

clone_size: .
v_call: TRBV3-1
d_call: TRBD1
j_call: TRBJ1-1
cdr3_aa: CASSSRQGTEALF
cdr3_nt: TGTGCCAGCAGCTCACGACAGGGCACTGAAGCTCTCTTT

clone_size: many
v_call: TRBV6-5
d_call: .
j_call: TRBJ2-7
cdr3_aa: CASSYLVTVLGYEQYF
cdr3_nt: TGTGCCAGCAGTTACCTTGTTACGGTCTTAGGCTACGAGCAGTACTTC

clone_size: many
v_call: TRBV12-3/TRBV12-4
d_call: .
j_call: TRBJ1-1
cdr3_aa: CASSLVKGQNTEAFF
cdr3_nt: TGTGCCAGCAGTTTAGTAAAGGGACAGAACACTGAAGCTTTCTTT

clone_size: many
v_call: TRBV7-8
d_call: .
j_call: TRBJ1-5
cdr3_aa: CASSQIRGRSNQPQHF
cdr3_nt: TGTGCCAGCAGCCAGATCCGGGGGCGTAGCAATCAGCCCCAGCATTTT

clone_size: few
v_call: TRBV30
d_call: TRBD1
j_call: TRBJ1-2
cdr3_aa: CAWSATGSDGGYTF
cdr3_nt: TGTGCCTGGAGTGCGACAGGGTCTGACGGGGGCTACACCTTC

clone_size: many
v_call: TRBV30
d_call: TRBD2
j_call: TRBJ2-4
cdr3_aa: CAWSAFGGTRKNIQYF
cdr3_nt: TGTGCCTGGAGCGCCTTCGGGGGGACCCGGAAAAACATTCAGTACTTC

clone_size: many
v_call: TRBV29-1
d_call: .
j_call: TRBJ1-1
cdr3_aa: CSAVNQKNTEAFF
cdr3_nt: TGCAGCGCCGTTAATCAGAAGAACACTGAAGCTTTCTTT

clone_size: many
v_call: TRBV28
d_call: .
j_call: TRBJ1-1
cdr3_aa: CASRPSMRGPYTEAFF
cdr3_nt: TGTGCCAGCAGGCCGTCCATGCGGGGGCCTTACACTGAAGCTTTCTTT

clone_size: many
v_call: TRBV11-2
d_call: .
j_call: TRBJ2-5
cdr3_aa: CASSYTGSEAQYF
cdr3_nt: TGTGCCAGCAGCTATACAGGATCGGAGGCCCAGTACTTC

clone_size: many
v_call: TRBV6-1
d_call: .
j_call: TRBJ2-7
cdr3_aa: CASSKGAEQYF
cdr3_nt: TGTGCCAGCAGTAAGGGAGCAGAGCAGTACTTC

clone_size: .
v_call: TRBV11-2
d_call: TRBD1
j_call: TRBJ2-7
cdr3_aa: CASSSGTGDVDEQYF
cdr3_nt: TGTGCCAGCAGTTCCGGGACAGGGGATGTGGACGAGCAGTACTTC

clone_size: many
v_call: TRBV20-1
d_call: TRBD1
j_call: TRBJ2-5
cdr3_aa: CSAQGTGGTKTQYF
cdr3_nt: TGCAGTGCCCAAGGGACAGGGGGCACAAAGACCCAGTACTTC

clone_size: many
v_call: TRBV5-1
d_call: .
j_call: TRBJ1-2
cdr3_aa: CASSSRPTGGEGYTF
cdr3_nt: TGCGCCAGCAGCTCCCGGCCCACCGGGGGAGAAGGCTACACCTTC

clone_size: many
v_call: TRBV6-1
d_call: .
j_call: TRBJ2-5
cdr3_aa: CASSGKEVQYF
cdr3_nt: TGTGCCAGCAGTGGGAAAGAGGTCCAGTACTTC

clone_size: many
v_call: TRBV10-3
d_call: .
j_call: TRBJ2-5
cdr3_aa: CAIRGEGGVEETQYF
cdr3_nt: TGTGCCATCAGGGGGGAGGGGGGAGTGGAGGAGACCCAGTACTTC

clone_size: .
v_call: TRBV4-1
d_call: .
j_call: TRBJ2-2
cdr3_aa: CASSQGADTGELFF
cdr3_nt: TGCGCCAGCAGCCAAGGGGCAGACACCGGGGAGCTGTTTTTT

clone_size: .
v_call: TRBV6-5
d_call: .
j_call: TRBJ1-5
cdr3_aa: CASSYTSYQPQHF
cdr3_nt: TGTGCCAGCAGTTACACCTCCTATCAGCCCCAGCATTTT

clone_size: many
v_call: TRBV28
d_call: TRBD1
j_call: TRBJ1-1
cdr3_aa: CASSPTGTGFTEAFF
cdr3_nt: TGTGCCAGCAGTCCTACCGGGACAGGGTTCACTGAAGCTTTCTTT

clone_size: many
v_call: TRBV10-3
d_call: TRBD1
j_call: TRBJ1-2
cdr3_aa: CASSESLGQGAIHGYTF
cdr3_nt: TGTGCCAGCAGCGAGTCACTTGGACAGGGGGCGATTCATGGCTACACCTTC